This TCR beta chain was recorded in a study of blood T cell repertoires in COVID-19 (TCRdb year 2020). About the study as a whole: Samples covering the acute and convalescent phases of COVID-19 were provided by collaborators in the United States, Italy and Spain. The prospective study material was composed of cDNA or gDNA derived from T cells, B-cell-depleted T cells, or PBMCs. The dataset comprised deeply sampled blood TCRbeta repertoires from subjects exposed to, actively infected with, or recovered from COVID-19. The repertoires were released in a freely available public database intended as a resource for research on the immune response to SARS-CoV-2. The samples were drawn from two sources: the first 160 participants of the ongoing ImmuneRACE study, and over 1,000 subjects contributed by 6 global collaborators. The sample metadata nearly always contained a de-identified subject ID, COVID-19 status, age in years and sex. Where available, HLA class I and class II types were obtained from metadata supplied by the sample provider rather than from assay-based typing. What the work shows at the level of the full study, not this receptor alone: The quantity of clinical and demographic metadata differed by source and by participant and was supplied without curation.

A remark on this clone: The antigen this receptor binds is unknown. The input lacks base qualities; no much larger clone sits a single base away.

The immunoSEQ Assay, a bias-controlled multiplex PCR, was used to amplify TCRbeta CDR3 regions from genomic DNA. The study's processing was this. Within the assay, amplification of reference gene primers was used to estimate how many nucleated cells each sample contained. To quantify the absolute abundance of each unique TCRbeta CDR3 rearrangement, sequence reads were collapsed and filtered. Productive Simpson clonality was computed per sample as the square root of Simpson's diversity index over productive rearrangements. Imported from immuneACCESS, the table was reduced by TCRdb to in-frame sequences with V and J called. These copies leave out some clones; in studies compared against another copy, an unresolved V gene accounts for under half, and the cause of the remainder is not known. Clonal size and the V and J genes are those of that table, whereas D and trimming came from the DNA. Across this sample there are approximately 200,000 clones, with 70% to 90% seen only once. The ten largest make up less than 3% of the sample.

In Seattle, one collaborating source enrolled patients while the infection was active and tracked those patients longitudinally over the course of disease. The collaborating institutions used their own protocols to collect whole blood in K2EDTA tubes. Collaborator samples were shipped for TCRbeta analysis as frozen whole blood, isolated PBMCs, or DNA extracted from either sample type. Via the germline V gene, CDR1 is MNHEY and CDR2 SVGEGT. Counted from cysteine to phenylalanine, this CDR3 has 16 amino acids. This entry keeps only the CDR3 DNA: 48 bases, framed from base 1. A distance of 11 bases separates the germline ends of V and J, which lose 2 bases and 0 bases respectively.

The specimen was peripheral blood. This TCR came from a young man with COVID-19, enrolled during active disease. The V and J genes are TRBV6-2 or TRBV6-3 and TRBJ2-4; the D gene is perhaps TRBD2, on 5 matching bases. The DNA reads TGTGCCAGCAGTTACGTTTCTAGCCTAGCCAAAAACATTCAGTACTTC. It translates to CASSYVSSLAKNIQYF.